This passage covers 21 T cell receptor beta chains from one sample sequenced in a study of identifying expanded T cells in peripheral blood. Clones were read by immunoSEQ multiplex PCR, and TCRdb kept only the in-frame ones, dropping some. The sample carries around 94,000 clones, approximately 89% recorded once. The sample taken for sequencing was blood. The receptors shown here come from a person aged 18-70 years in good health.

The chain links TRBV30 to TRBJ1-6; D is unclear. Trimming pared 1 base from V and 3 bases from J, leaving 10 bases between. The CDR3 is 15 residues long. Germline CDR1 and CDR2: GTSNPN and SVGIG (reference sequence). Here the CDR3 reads CAWSEVRHYNSPLHF. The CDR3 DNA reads TGTGCCTGGAGTGAAGTCCGCCACTATAATTCACCCCTCCACTTT.

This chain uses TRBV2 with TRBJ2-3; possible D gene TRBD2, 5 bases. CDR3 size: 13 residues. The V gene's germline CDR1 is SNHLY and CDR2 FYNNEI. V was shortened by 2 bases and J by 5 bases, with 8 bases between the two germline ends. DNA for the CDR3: TGTGCCAGCAGTGAACAAGAGGGAGATACGCAGTATTTT. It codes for CASSEQEGDTQYF.

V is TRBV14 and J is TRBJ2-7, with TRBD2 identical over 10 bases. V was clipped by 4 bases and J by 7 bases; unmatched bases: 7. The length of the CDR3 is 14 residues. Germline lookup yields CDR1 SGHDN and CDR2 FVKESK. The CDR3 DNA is TGTGCCAGCAGCCCCAGCGGGGGGGCGGGGGAGCAGTACTTC. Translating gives CASSPSGGAGEQYF.

CDR3 sequence reads: CASSLRGGVFFFDEQFF. DNA of the CDR3: TGTGCCAGCAGTTTAAGGGGGGGTGTTTTTTTCTTCGATGAGCAGTTCTTC. This chain uses TRBV27 with TRBJ2-1, with D maybe TRBD2 (7 bases). The CDR3 is made up of 17 amino acids. Germline loops: CDR1 MNHEY, CDR2 SMNVEV (reference sequence). Deletions cut 2 bases from V and 8 bases from J, with 22 bases between.

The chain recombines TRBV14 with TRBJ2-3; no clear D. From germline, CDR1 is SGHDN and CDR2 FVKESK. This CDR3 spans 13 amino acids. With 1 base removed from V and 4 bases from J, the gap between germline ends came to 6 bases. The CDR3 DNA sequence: TGTGCCAGCAGCCAAGGGTTTCCAGATACGCAGTATTTT. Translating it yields CASSQGFPDTQYF.

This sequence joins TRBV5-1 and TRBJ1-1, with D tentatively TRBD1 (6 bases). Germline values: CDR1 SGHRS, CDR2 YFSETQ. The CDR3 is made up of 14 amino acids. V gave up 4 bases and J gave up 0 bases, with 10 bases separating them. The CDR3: CASSADSLNTEAFF. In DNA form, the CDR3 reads TGCGCCAGCAGCGCGGACAGTTTGAACACTGAAGCTTTCTTT. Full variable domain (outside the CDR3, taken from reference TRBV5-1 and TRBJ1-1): KAGVTQTPRYLIKTRGQQVTLSCSPISGHRSVSWYQQTPGQGLQFLFEYFSETQRNKGNFPGRFSGRQFSNSRSEMNVSTLELGDSALYLCASSADSLNTEAFFGQGTRLTVV.

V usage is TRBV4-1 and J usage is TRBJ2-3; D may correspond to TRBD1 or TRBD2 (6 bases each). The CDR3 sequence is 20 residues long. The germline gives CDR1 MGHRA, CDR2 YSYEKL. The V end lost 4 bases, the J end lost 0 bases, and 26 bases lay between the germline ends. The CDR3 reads CASSRSPRVGGSESTDTQYF. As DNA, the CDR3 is TGCGCCAGCAGCCGTTCGCCGCGGGTGGGGGGCTCGGAAAGCACAGATACGCAGTATTTT.

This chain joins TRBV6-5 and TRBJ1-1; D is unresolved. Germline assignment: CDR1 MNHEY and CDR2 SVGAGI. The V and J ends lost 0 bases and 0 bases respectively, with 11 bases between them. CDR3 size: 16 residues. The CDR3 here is CASSYSLGGMNTEAFF. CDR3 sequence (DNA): TGTGCCAGCAGTTACTCTCTGGGAGGAATGAACACTGAAGCTTTCTTT.

The CDR3 region is CASSSDNAGNTIYF. CDR3 bases: TGCGCCAGCAGCTCAGACAATGCTGGAAACACCATATATTTT. The chain has TRBV5-1 and TRBJ1-3; D is unclear. Per the germline V gene, CDR1 is SGHRS and CDR2 is YFSETQ. CDR3 size: 14 residues. V dropped 3 bases and J dropped 2 bases, with 9 bases sitting between them.

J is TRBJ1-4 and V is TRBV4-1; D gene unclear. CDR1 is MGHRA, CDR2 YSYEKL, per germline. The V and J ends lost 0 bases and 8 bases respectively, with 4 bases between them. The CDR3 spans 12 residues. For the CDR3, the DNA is TGCGCCAGCAGCCAAGAGAACGAAAAACTGTTTTTT. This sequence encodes CASSQENEKLFF.

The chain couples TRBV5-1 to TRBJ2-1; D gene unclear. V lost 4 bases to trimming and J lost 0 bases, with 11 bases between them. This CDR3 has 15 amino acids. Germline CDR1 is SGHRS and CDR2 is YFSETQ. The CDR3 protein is CASSPGTDSYNEQFF. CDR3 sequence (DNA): TGCGCCAGCAGCCCCGGAACAGACTCCTACAATGAGCAGTTCTTC.

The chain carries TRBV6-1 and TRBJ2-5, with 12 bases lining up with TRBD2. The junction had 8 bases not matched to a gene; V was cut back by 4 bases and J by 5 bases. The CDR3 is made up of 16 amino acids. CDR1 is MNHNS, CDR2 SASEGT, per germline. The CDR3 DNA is TGTGCCAGCAGTGCTGAGACTAGCGGGAGAGGGGAGACCCAGTACTTC. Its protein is CASSAETSGRGETQYF.

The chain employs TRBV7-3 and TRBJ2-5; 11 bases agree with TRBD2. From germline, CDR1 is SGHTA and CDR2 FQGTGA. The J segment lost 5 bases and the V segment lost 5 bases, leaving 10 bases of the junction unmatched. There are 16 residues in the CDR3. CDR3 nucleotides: TGTGCCAGCAGCATGTCATCTAGCGGGGGGTCCGAGACCCAGTACTTC. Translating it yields CASSMSSSGGSETQYF.

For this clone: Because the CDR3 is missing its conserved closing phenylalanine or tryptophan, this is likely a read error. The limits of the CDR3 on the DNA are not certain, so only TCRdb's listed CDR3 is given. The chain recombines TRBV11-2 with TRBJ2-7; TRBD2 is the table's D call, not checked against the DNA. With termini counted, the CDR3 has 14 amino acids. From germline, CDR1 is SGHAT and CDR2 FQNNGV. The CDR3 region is CASSLASGALKMDL.

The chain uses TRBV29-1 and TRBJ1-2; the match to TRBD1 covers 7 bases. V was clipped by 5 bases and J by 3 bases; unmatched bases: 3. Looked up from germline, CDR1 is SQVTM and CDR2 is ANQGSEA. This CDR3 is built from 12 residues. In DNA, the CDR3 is TGCAGCGTTCTGCAGGGGGACTATGGCTACACCTTC. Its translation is CSVLQGDYGYTF.

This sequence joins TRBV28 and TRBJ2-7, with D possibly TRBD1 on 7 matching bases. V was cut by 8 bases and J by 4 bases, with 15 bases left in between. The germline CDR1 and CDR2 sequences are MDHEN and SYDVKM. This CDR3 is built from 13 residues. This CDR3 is CASGGTALYEQYF. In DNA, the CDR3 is TGTGCCAGCGGCGGGACAGCACTATACGAGCAGTACTTC. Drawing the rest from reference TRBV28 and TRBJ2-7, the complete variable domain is DVKVTQSSRYLVKRTGEKVFLECVQDMDHENMFWYRQDPGLGLRLIYFSYDVKMKEKGDIPEGYSVSREKKERFSLILESASTNQTSMYLCASGGTALYEQYFGPGTRLTVT.

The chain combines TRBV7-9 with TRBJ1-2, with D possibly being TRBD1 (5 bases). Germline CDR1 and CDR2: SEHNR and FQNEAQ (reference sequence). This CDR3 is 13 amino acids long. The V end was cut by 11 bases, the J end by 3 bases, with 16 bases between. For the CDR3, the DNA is TGTGCCGGAAAAAATGACAGCTACTATGGCTACACCTTC. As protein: CAGKNDSYYGYTF.

The CDR3 nucleotides are TGTGCCAGCAGTGAAGGGACCTTGGGCAAAAACATTCAGTACTTC. Its protein product is CASSEGTLGKNIQYF. The rearrangement uses TRBV6-1 and TRBJ2-4; no clear D. The V end was cut by 1 base, the J end by 3 bases, with 10 bases between. The germline gives CDR1 MNHNS, CDR2 SASEGT. This CDR3 has 15 residues.

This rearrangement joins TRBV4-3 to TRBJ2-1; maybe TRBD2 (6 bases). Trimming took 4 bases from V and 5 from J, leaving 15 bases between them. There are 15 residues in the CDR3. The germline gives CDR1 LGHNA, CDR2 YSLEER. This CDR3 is CASSPGWGENNEQFF. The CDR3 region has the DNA TGCGCCAGCAGCCCCGGCTGGGGGGAAAACAATGAGCAGTTCTTC.

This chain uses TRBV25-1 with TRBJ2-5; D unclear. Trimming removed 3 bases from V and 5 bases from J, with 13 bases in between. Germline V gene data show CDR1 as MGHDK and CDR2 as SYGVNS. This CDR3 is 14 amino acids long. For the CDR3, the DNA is TGTGCCAGCAGTGATGTGGTCCCGGTGGAGACCCAGTACTTC. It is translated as CASSDVVPVETQYF.

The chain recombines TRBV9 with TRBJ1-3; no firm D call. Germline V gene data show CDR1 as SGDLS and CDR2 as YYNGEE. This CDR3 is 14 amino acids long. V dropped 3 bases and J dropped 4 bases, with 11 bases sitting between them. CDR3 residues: CASSAQTLGNTIYF. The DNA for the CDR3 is TGTGCCAGCAGCGCCCAGACTCTCGGAAACACCATATATTTT.